The entry below describes one T cell receptor (beta chain). Its cognate antigen is unknown. This specimen comes from a study of OX40 agonist ivuxolimab in advanced cancers. The overall study: Allowance was made for prior anti-PD-1, anti-PD-L1 or anti-CTLA-4 therapy, and about 40% had some. Study results and limitations: Certain nonresponders likewise exhibited a low normalized T-cell clonal expansion.

Profiling relied on immunoSEQ multiplex PCR, and the TCRdb table lists in-frame clones only, not all of them. Of some 66,000 clones in the sample, around 84% were seen once. This CDR3 spans 16 amino acids. The junction had 8 bases not matched to a gene; V was cut back by 0 bases and J by 6 bases. Germline CDR1 reads SGHRS; CDR2 reads YFSETQ. Here the sequenced sample was CD4+ or CD8+ T cells sorted from blood, taken in a trial of the OX40 agonist ivuxolimab. This chain joins TRBV5-1 and TRBJ2-7, with TRBD2 matching 11 bases. The sequence derives from an adult with an advanced solid tumor such as melanoma, head and neck, liver or kidney cancer. The CDR3, as DNA: TGCGCCAGCAGCTTGGCGATAGCGGGAGGGCCGGGCGAGCAGTACTTC. Protein product: CASSLAIAGGPGEQYF.